The present entry profiles one TCR beta chain with its context. Its antigen is unidentified. Germline lookup yields CDR1 SGHRS and CDR2 YFSETQ. Trimming took 2 bases from V and 2 from J; bases not matched to a gene: 3. This CDR3 contains 15 residues. This sample is drawn from a study of blood T cells in healthy people across ages. Study observations and caveats: Aged donors had fewer naive CD4+ cells and lower diversity than long-lived donors. TCR beta diversity per million T cells fell roughly linearly with age.

Combining a sample-barcoded 5' primer with a J-beta primer mix, a second PCR ran for about 7 to 12 cycles. Paired-end reads containing CDR3 totaled no fewer than 3 million for each sample. Each CDR3 protein is one row after TCRdb ran MiXCR on the 5' RACE reads. The repertoire includes a few hundred thousand distinct CDR3 sequences, around 27% of them detected once, and 29% sits in the top ten. Specimen: blood. The TCR originated in a woman in her sixties or seventies in good health. The genes are TRBV5-1 and TRBJ2-3, with 9 bases matching TRBD1. CDR3 nucleotides: TGCGCCAGCAGCTTAGGGGACAGGGACACAGATACGCAGTATTTT. Translated, it gives CASSLGDRDTDTQYF.